This TCR beta chain was profiled in a study of cytotoxic CD8 clonotypes in ibrutinib-treated CLL. Background on the study: Sequencing produced an average of about 260,000 productive templates and 85,000 to 95,000 productive rearrangements per sample. Study conclusions and caveats: At the start, clonality exceeded age-matched healthy donors and followed circulating CD8+ T-cell counts. Public clonotypes were seen rarely and were contracted or stable on treatment.

TCRdb keeps only in-frame clones here, not all; method: immunoSEQ multiplex PCR. The sample has fewer than 300,000 clones, approximately 76% seen once. Trimming took off 0 bases at V and 10 bases at J, with 16 bases between the two ends. Germline CDR1 reads MNHNY; CDR2 reads SVGAGI (reference sequence). The CDR3 totals 15 residues. Concerning this clone: The antigen is undetermined.

The chain couples TRBV6-6 to TRBJ1-5; D is perhaps TRBD1 (6 bases). The receptor was derived from a human donor with chronic lymphocytic leukemia. This specimen consisted of PBMCs, obtained at disease progression, from a patient treated with ibrutinib. DNA for the CDR3: TGTGCCAGCAGTTACTCATCAGGGGTTGCTGGACCCCAGCATTTT. Translation gives CASSYSSGVAGPQHF.